The rows below give T cell receptor beta chains drawn from one sample of a study of T cell repertoires in cytomegalovirus infection. Their antigens remain unidentified. TCRdb reprocessed the reads via MiXCR and lists one record per CDR3 protein. This sample yields about 83,000 distinct CDR3 sequences, of which roughly 25% are seen a single time; 50% belongs to the top ten. Sample: CD8+ T cells from cultured PBMCs, taken from culture after CMV antigen stimulation. These receptors originate from a human donor in good health (CMV status not recorded). Some clones in this sample may be carry-over from other donors' samples. CDR3s include the opening cysteine and the closing phenylalanine or tryptophan. Each record gives: J gene, V gene, D gene, clone size, CDR3 DNA, CDR3 protein. A D gene is named only where the DNA matches it firmly. Only some rows state a clone size, as once, few, many or a class for expanded clones.

j_gene: TRBJ1-1; v_gene: TRBV11-2; d_gene: NA; abundance: many; CDR3nt: TGTGCCAGCAGCTTAGGTGAGGGTTTGACGGAAGCTTTCTTT; CDR3aa: CASSLGEGLTEAFF
j_gene: TRBJ2-2; v_gene: TRBV5-6; d_gene: NA; abundance: NA; CDR3nt: TGTGCCAGCAGCTTGGTGGCTTTCACCGGGGAGCTGTTTTTT; CDR3aa: CASSLVAFTGELFF
j_gene: TRBJ1-1; v_gene: TRBV12-3/TRBV12-4; d_gene: NA; abundance: few; CDR3nt: TGTGCCAGCAGTTTGATGAACACTGAAGCTTTCTTT; CDR3aa: CASSLMNTEAFF
j_gene: TRBJ2-2; v_gene: TRBV20-1; d_gene: TRBD2; abundance: NA; CDR3nt: TGCAGTGCTAGTAACTACCGAGGACTAGCGGGGAACACCGGGGAGCTGTTTTTT; CDR3aa: CSASNYRGLAGNTGELFF
j_gene: TRBJ2-6; v_gene: TRBV19; d_gene: NA; abundance: many; CDR3nt: TGTGCCAGTAGTAAGTCGACCGGGCGGTCGCTCTTGACCAACGTCCTGACTTTC; CDR3aa: CASSKSTGRSLLTNVLTF
j_gene: TRBJ2-3; v_gene: TRBV27; d_gene: TRBD2; abundance: few; CDR3nt: TGTGCCAGCTTGGGGTCTAGCGGGACAGATACGCAGTATTTT; CDR3aa: CASLGSSGTDTQYF
j_gene: TRBJ2-5; v_gene: TRBV20-1; d_gene: TRBD1; abundance: few; CDR3nt: TGCAGTGCTCTAGATAACAGGGGATACCAAGAGACCCAGTACTTC; CDR3aa: CSALDNRGYQETQYF
j_gene: TRBJ2-7; v_gene: TRBV7-8; d_gene: NA; abundance: many; CDR3nt: TGTGCCAGCAGCTTACGGGGGCCAACCTACGAGCAGTACTTC; CDR3aa: CASSLRGPTYEQYF
j_gene: TRBJ2-1; v_gene: TRBV10-3; d_gene: NA; abundance: NA; CDR3nt: TGTGCCATCAGTGGCGGGTCCTACAATGAGCAGTTCTTC; CDR3aa: CAISGGSYNEQFF
j_gene: TRBJ1-2; v_gene: TRBV10-2; d_gene: NA; abundance: NA; CDR3nt: TGCGCCAGCAGTGGACCCGGAGAGGGGGGCTACACCTTC; CDR3aa: CASSGPGEGGYTF
j_gene: TRBJ2-7; v_gene: TRBV9; d_gene: NA; abundance: few; CDR3nt: TGTGCCAGCAGCGGCGGAGGGGGCGCGGGAGAGCAGTACTTC; CDR3aa: CASSGGGGAGEQYF
j_gene: TRBJ2-5; v_gene: TRBV10-3; d_gene: TRBD2; abundance: few; CDR3nt: TGTGCCATCAGTGAGTCGAAGAGCATAGCGGGCCGGGAGACCCAGTACTTC; CDR3aa: CAISESKSIAGRETQYF
j_gene: TRBJ1-2; v_gene: TRBV3-1; d_gene: NA; abundance: few; CDR3nt: TGTGCCAGCAGCCTTCAAGGAGGCGGGAGGGGCTACACCTTC; CDR3aa: CASSLQGGGRGYTF
j_gene: TRBJ1-1; v_gene: TRBV12-3/TRBV12-4; d_gene: NA; abundance: once; CDR3nt: TGTGCCAGCTTAATAGGGGGAACTGAAGCTTTCTTT; CDR3aa: CASLIGGTEAFF
j_gene: TRBJ1-6; v_gene: TRBV6-1; d_gene: TRBD1; abundance: few; CDR3nt: TGTGCCAGCAGCTTGGGACAGGGGGCTACCCTCCACTTT; CDR3aa: CASSLGQGATLHF
j_gene: TRBJ2-3; v_gene: TRBV7-9; d_gene: TRBD2; abundance: NA; CDR3nt: TGTGCTTCGAGGGCTAGCGGGGGCCTAGGGGACACAGATACGCAGTATTTT; CDR3aa: CASRASGGLGDTDTQYF
j_gene: TRBJ2-1; v_gene: TRBV6-6; d_gene: TRBD2; abundance: NA; CDR3nt: TGTGCCAGCAGTTACGAGCTAGCGGGGGACTACAATGAGCAGTTCTTC; CDR3aa: CASSYELAGDYNEQFF
j_gene: TRBJ2-3; v_gene: TRBV27; d_gene: TRBD2; abundance: NA; CDR3nt: TGTGCCAGCAGCTCCGCTGGGGGGGATGATACGCAGTATTTT; CDR3aa: CASSSAGGDDTQYF
j_gene: TRBJ2-2; v_gene: TRBV10-2; d_gene: TRBD1; abundance: NA; CDR3nt: TGCGCCAGCAGTGACTTACAGGGGTTCGGGGAGCTGTTTTTT; CDR3aa: CASSDLQGFGELFF
j_gene: TRBJ2-1; v_gene: TRBV12-5; d_gene: TRBD2; abundance: many; CDR3nt: TGTGCTAGTGGTTTAGCTAGCGGGGGCCCACGTCGTGAGCAGTTCTTC; CDR3aa: CASGLASGGPRREQFF
j_gene: TRBJ1-5; v_gene: TRBV12-3/TRBV12-4; d_gene: NA; abundance: few; CDR3nt: TGTGCCAGCAGTTCAGGACAGAGGCAGCCCCAGCATTTT; CDR3aa: CASSSGQRQPQHF
j_gene: TRBJ1-5; v_gene: TRBV7-9; d_gene: NA; abundance: NA; CDR3nt: TGTGCCAGCAGCTTTACTGGGGGCTATCAGCCCCAGCATTTT; CDR3aa: CASSFTGGYQPQHF
j_gene: TRBJ1-6; v_gene: TRBV24-1; d_gene: NA; abundance: NA; CDR3nt: TGTGCCACCAGTGACTCGACAGAAGTTAATTCACCCCTCCACTTT; CDR3aa: CATSDSTEVNSPLHF
j_gene: TRBJ1-2; v_gene: TRBV5-4; d_gene: NA; abundance: few; CDR3nt: TGTGCCAGCAGCTTGGTTTCTGGTCGGCCCGATGACTATGGCTACACCTTC; CDR3aa: CASSLVSGRPDDYGYTF
j_gene: TRBJ1-1; v_gene: TRBV7-8; d_gene: NA; abundance: many; CDR3nt: TGTGCCAGCAGCTCCCCCCAACAGGGCCTGAACACTGAAGCTTTCTTT; CDR3aa: CASSSPQQGLNTEAFF
j_gene: TRBJ1-5; v_gene: TRBV7-9; d_gene: NA; abundance: many; CDR3nt: TGTGCCAGCAGCTCCCCGGGGGCCGGTCAGCCCCAGCATTTT; CDR3aa: CASSSPGAGQPQHF
j_gene: TRBJ2-7; v_gene: TRBV7-8; d_gene: TRBD2; abundance: many; CDR3nt: TGTGCCAGCAGCTTTCGGGCGGGAGGGAGGCAAAACGAGCAGTACTTC; CDR3aa: CASSFRAGGRQNEQYF
j_gene: TRBJ2-2; v_gene: TRBV28; d_gene: TRBD2; abundance: NA; CDR3nt: TGTGACAGCAGACCCCGGACTAGCGGGGGAACCGGGGAGCTGTTTTTT; CDR3aa: CDSRPRTSGGTGELFF
j_gene: TRBJ2-1; v_gene: TRBV12-3/TRBV12-4; d_gene: TRBD2; abundance: NA; CDR3nt: TGTGCCAGCAGTTCAGGGACTAGCGGGACTAGCTCCTACAATGAGCAGTTCTTC; CDR3aa: CASSSGTSGTSSYNEQFF
j_gene: TRBJ2-3; v_gene: TRBV2; d_gene: TRBD2; abundance: few; CDR3nt: TGTGCCAGCAGTGAACCCCTAGCGGATGTCACAGATACGCAGTATTTT; CDR3aa: CASSEPLADVTDTQYF
j_gene: TRBJ2-1; v_gene: TRBV27; d_gene: NA; abundance: NA; CDR3nt: TGTGCCAGCAGTTTGTCGCCAACCGGCAGCTCCTACAATGAGCAGTTCTTC; CDR3aa: CASSLSPTGSSYNEQFF
j_gene: TRBJ2-1; v_gene: TRBV5-1; d_gene: NA; abundance: NA; CDR3nt: TGCGCCAGCAGCTTGGCCTCCTCCGAGCAGTTCTTC; CDR3aa: CASSLASSEQFF
j_gene: TRBJ1-1; v_gene: TRBV6-2/TRBV6-3; d_gene: NA; abundance: many; CDR3nt: TGTGCCAGCAGTTATGGAGGTGTGGGGATGAACACTGAAGCTTTCTTT; CDR3aa: CASSYGGVGMNTEAFF
j_gene: TRBJ1-5; v_gene: TRBV6-2/TRBV6-3; d_gene: TRBD1; abundance: NA; CDR3nt: TGTGCCAGCAGTTCTTATGGGACAGACAGCAATCAGCCCCAGCATTTT; CDR3aa: CASSSYGTDSNQPQHF
j_gene: TRBJ2-1; v_gene: TRBV24-1; d_gene: TRBD2; abundance: NA; CDR3nt: TGTGCCACCAGTGATTCTGGCGGGAGTTACAATGATCAGTTCTTC; CDR3aa: CATSDSGGSYNDQFF
j_gene: TRBJ1-1; v_gene: TRBV6-2/TRBV6-3; d_gene: NA; abundance: few; CDR3nt: TGTGCCAGCCGACCCGGCGGGATCTACACTGAAGCTTTCTTT; CDR3aa: CASRPGGIYTEAFF
j_gene: TRBJ1-2; v_gene: TRBV7-8; d_gene: TRBD1; abundance: many; CDR3nt: TGTGCCAGCAGCTTAGGCCCAGAGACAGGGAGCGGCTACACCTTC; CDR3aa: CASSLGPETGSGYTF
j_gene: TRBJ1-2; v_gene: TRBV30; d_gene: TRBD1; abundance: NA; CDR3nt: TGTGCCTGGACCGACGGCGGGACAGGGGGCGGCTATAACTATGGCTACACCTTC; CDR3aa: CAWTDGGTGGGYNYGYTF
j_gene: TRBJ1-3; v_gene: TRBV27; d_gene: NA; abundance: few; CDR3nt: TGTGCCAGCAGTTTAAGAAAGGAAACTACTGGAAACACCATATATTTT; CDR3aa: CASSLRKETTGNTIYF
j_gene: TRBJ2-2; v_gene: TRBV7-6; d_gene: TRBD1; abundance: NA; CDR3nt: TGTGCCAGCAGCTTAGACAGGGGGCTCACCGGGGAGCTGTTTTTT; CDR3aa: CASSLDRGLTGELFF
j_gene: TRBJ1-1; v_gene: TRBV7-6; d_gene: TRBD1; abundance: NA; CDR3nt: TGTGCCAGCAGCTCCGAACAGGGGGCGAGGACTGAAGCTTTCTTT; CDR3aa: CASSSEQGARTEAFF
j_gene: TRBJ2-7; v_gene: TRBV7-9; d_gene: TRBD2; abundance: NA; CDR3nt: TGTGCCAGCAGCCCACACGGCGGGAGGGCCTGGGAGCAGTACTTC; CDR3aa: CASSPHGGRAWEQYF
j_gene: TRBJ2-7; v_gene: TRBV6-5; d_gene: TRBD1; abundance: few; CDR3nt: TGTGCCAGCAGTCCGGGACAGGGGTATTCAGGCGAGCAGTACTTC; CDR3aa: CASSPGQGYSGEQYF